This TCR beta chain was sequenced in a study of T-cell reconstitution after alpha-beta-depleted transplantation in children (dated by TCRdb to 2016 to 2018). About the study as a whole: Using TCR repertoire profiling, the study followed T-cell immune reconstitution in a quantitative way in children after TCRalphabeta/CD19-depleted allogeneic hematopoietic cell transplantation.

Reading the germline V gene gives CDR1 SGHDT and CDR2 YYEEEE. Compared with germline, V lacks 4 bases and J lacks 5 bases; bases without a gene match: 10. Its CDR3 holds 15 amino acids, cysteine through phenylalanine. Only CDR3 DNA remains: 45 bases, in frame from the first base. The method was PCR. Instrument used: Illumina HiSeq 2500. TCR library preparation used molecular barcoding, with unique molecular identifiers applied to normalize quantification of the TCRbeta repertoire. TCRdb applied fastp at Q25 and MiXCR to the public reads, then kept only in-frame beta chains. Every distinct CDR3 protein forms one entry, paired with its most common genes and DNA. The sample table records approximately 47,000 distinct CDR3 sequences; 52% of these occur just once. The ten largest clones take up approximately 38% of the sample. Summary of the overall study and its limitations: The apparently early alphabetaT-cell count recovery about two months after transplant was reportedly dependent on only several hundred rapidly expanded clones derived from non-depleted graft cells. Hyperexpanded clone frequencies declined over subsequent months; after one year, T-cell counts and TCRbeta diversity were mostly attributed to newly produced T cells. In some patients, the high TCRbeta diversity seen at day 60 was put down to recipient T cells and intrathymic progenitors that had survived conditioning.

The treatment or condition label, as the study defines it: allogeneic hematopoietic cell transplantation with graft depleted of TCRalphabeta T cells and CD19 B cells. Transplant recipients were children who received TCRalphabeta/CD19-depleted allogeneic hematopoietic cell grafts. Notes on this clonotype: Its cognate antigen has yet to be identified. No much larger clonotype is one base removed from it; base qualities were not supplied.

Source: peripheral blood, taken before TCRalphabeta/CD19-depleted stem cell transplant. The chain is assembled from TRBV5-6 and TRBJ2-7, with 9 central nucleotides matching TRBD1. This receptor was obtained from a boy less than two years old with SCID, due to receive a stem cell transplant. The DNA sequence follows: TGTGCCAGCAGCCCCACAGGGGGCGTGCTTCACGAGCAGTACTTC. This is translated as CASSPTGGVLHEQYF.